Below, 12 T cell receptor beta chains from the same sample are listed, as sequenced in a study of cytomegalovirus exposure and HLA in healthy donors. The PCR contained 60 Vbeta and 13 Jbeta primers. Clones were read by immunoSEQ multiplex PCR, and TCRdb kept only the in-frame ones, dropping some. The sample lists 220,000 or so clones, about 70% occurring once. The source material was PBMCs. These receptors originate from a woman under 40 in good health and CMV-seronegative.

The chain recombines TRBV6-5 with TRBJ1-1; D gene uncertain. The V and J ends lost 2 bases and 7 bases respectively, with 11 bases between them. The CDR3 sequence is 13 residues long. The germline CDR1 and CDR2 sequences are MNHEY and SVGAGI. CDR3 bases: TGTGCCAGCAGTTACGGGCAATCTGTTGAAGCTTTCTTT. The encoded protein is CASSYGQSVEAFF.

The chain is built from TRBV5-6 and TRBJ2-7, with D perhaps TRBD1 (6 bases). V lost 2 bases to trimming and J lost 7 bases, with 19 bases between them. The germline CDR1 and CDR2 sequences are SGHDT and YYEEEE. The CDR3 length is 15 residues. The CDR3 loop reads CASSFYREGTGEQYF. The DNA of the CDR3 is TGTGCCAGCAGCTTCTACAGGGAAGGGACGGGGGAGCAGTACTTC.

This chain links TRBV6-6 with TRBJ2-3; 7 nucleotides agree with TRBD2. Germline V gives CDR1 MNHNY, CDR2 SVGAGI (reference sequence). J was trimmed by 5 bases and V by 0 bases; bases with no gene match: 8. The CDR3 runs to 16 residues. The CDR3 DNA follows: TGTGCCAGCAGTTACTCGGCAGGCGGGGGTGGAGATACGCAGTATTTT. Amino acids: CASSYSAGGGGDTQYF.

The chain joins TRBV2 to TRBJ1-2, with D maybe TRBD1 (6 bases). This CDR3 is 12 amino acids long. The germline V gene has CDR1 SNHLY and CDR2 FYNNEI. The V end lost 7 bases, the J end lost 5 bases, and 11 bases lay between the germline ends. This CDR3 reads CASNRDSYGYTF. The CDR3 nucleotides are TGTGCCAGCAACAGGGATAGTTATGGCTACACCTTC. Based on the CDR3 plus reference TRBV2 and TRBJ1-2, the full variable domain is EPEVTQTPSHQVTQMGQEVILRCVPISNHLYFYWYRQILGQKVEFLVSFYNNEISEKSEIFDDQFSVERPDGSNFTLKIRSTKLEDSAMYFCASNRDSYGYTFGSGTRLTVV.

Only a few counts were recorded for this clone. The chain joins TRBV5-1 to TRBJ2-5; D not certain. Trimming took 4 bases from V and 0 from J, leaving 7 bases between them. Germline CDR1 reads SGHRS; CDR2 reads YFSETQ. This CDR3 contains 13 residues. DNA of the CDR3: TGCGCCAGCAGCCCCTCAGACCAAGAGACCCAGTACTTC. Translating gives CASSPSDQETQYF.

The genes are TRBV5-4 and TRBJ1-2; a possible D gene is TRBD1 (5 bases). The CDR3 runs to 13 residues. The ends were cut back, 0 bases at V and 4 bases at J, with 7 bases in the middle. Germline-derived CDR1 and CDR2 are SGHNT and YYREEE (reference sequence). CDR3 sequence reads: CASSLGQSYGYTF. The CDR3 region has the DNA TGTGCCAGCAGCTTGGGACAGAGCTATGGCTACACCTTC.

V is TRBV30 and J is TRBJ2-7; 7 bases are shared with TRBD1. Germline V gives CDR1 GTSNPN, CDR2 SVGIG (reference sequence). This CDR3 is 13 amino acids long. Trimming removed 6 bases from V and 3 bases from J; junction bases left unmatched: 8. CDR3 nucleotides: TGTGCCTGTTCTGACAGGGTCTTCTACGAGCAGTACTTC. Protein: CACSDRVFYEQYF.

This clone was found a few times. This sequence joins TRBV5-6 and TRBJ2-5; 7 bases map to TRBD2. The CDR3 length is 13 residues. Germline loops: CDR1 SGHDT, CDR2 YYEEEE. V lost 0 bases, J lost 4 bases, and 0 bases stayed unmatched. CDR3 sequence: CASSLGGGETQYF. DNA of the CDR3: TGTGCCAGCAGCTTGGGGGGGGGAGAGACCCAGTACTTC.

The gene calls are TRBV5-1 and TRBJ2-2; D ambiguous. Trimming cost V 0 bases and J 6 bases, with 9 bases left between them. Germline V gene sequence: CDR1 SGHRS, CDR2 YFSETQ. This CDR3 comprises 14 residues. The DNA for the CDR3 is TGCGCCAGCAGCTTGGCCCAGGTGGCCGGGGAGCTGTTTTTT. This sequence encodes CASSLAQVAGELFF.

A few counts support this clone. The chain uses TRBV5-4 and TRBJ2-7; a weak D match, TRBD1 (6 bases). From germline, CDR1 is SGHNT and CDR2 YYREEE (reference sequence). V lost 5 bases and J 4 bases, leaving 19 bases between the germline ends. The CDR3 length is 15 residues. CDR3 in DNA: TGTGCCAGCAGTTCAGCGAAGGACAGCCTTTACGAGCAGTACTTC. Translation gives CASSSAKDSLYEQYF.

This sequence joins TRBV23-1 and TRBJ2-7; TRBD1 is a possible D gene (7 bases). TRBV23-1 is sorted into the ORF group, with uncertain function. This CDR3 contains 18 residues. The V end was cut by 0 bases, the J end by 1 base, with 19 bases between. This chain's CDR3 is CASSQSPSRGTVSYEQYF. Written as DNA, the CDR3 is TGCGCCAGCAGTCAATCGCCATCTCGGGGGACAGTGTCCTACGAGCAGTACTTC.

J is TRBJ1-2 and V is TRBV6-5; D is perhaps TRBD1 (6 bases). Trimming left V 5 bases short and J 14 bases short, with 15 bases between. The length of the CDR3 is 11 residues. Germline V CDR1 and CDR2: MNHEY, SVGAGI. CDR3: CASSDGTMRTF. The CDR3 DNA follows: TGTGCCAGCAGTGACGGGACAATGAGGACCTTC.